One sample yielded the 14 T cell receptor beta chains listed below, sequenced in a study of blood T cell repertoires in COVID-19. The assay was immunoSEQ multiplex PCR, and TCRdb's table has in-frame clones only and misses some. There are some 350,000 clones in the sample; 90% to 95% occur only once, and 2.5% to 4% lies in the top ten. The sample taken for sequencing was peripheral blood. The receptors originated from a woman between 18 and 29 years old who had recovered from COVID-19.

The chain uses TRBV4-1 and TRBJ2-3; weak D call: TRBD1 (6 bases). V lost 0 bases and J lost 5, with 18 bases in between. The CDR3 is 17 residues long. Per germline, CDR1 MGHRA and CDR2 YSYEKL. CDR3 loop: CASSQDKLGTKVDTQYF. CDR3 bases: TGCGCCAGCAGCCAAGATAAATTGGGGACAAAAGTAGATACGCAGTATTTT.

This clone was detected once. This rearrangement joins TRBV24-1 to TRBJ1-3, with 8 bases aligning to TRBD1. CDR1 is KGHDR and CDR2 is SFDVKD in the germline V gene. This CDR3 is built from 14 residues. The J segment lost 8 bases and the V segment lost 3 bases, leaving 5 bases of the junction unmatched. The CDR3: CATSDPGQEDTIYF. In DNA form, the CDR3 reads TGTGCCACCAGTGATCCGGGACAGGAAGACACCATATATTTT.

The V gene is TRBV30, the J gene TRBJ2-1, with 7 bases aligning to TRBD1. The length of the CDR3 is 14 residues. CDR1 is GTSNPN and CDR2 is SVGIG in the germline V gene (reference sequence). V lost 8 bases and J lost 5; bases outside the gene matches: 12. CDR3 sequence: CARLGTEKNNEQFF. DNA for the CDR3: TGTGCCCGTCTGGGGACAGAGAAAAACAATGAGCAGTTCTTC. Full variable domain (outside the CDR3, taken from reference TRBV30 and TRBJ2-1): SQTIHQWPATLVQPVGSPLSLECTVEGTSNPNLYWYRQAAGRGLQLLFYSVGIGQISSEVPQNLSASRPQDRQFILSSKKLLLSDSGFYLCARLGTEKNNEQFFGPGTRLTVL.

The chain couples TRBV6-5 to TRBJ2-1; TRBD2 aligns across 11 bases. Unmatched junction bases numbered 6, after V lost 2 bases and J lost 6 bases. CDR1 and CDR2 (germline): MNHEY, SVGAGI. The CDR3 loop spans 16 amino acids. CDR3 sequence reads: CASSYIVGTSGNEQFF. The CDR3 DNA sequence: TGTGCCAGCAGTTACATAGTCGGGACTAGCGGCAATGAGCAGTTCTTC.

V gene TRBV12-3 or TRBV12-4 combines with J gene TRBJ2-3; D ambiguous. CDR3 size: 13 residues. Trimming removed 2 bases from V and 1 base from J, with 4 bases in between. The CDR3 is CASSLPGTDTQYF. The CDR3 region has the DNA TGTGCCAGCAGTTTACCAGGCACAGATACGCAGTATTTT.

The chain combines TRBV2 with TRBJ2-7; perhaps TRBD1 as D (6 bases). The germline gives CDR1 SNHLY, CDR2 FYNNEI. Trimming shortened V by 5 bases and J by 9 bases, and 17 bases separated the two germline ends. This CDR3 is built from 13 residues. CDR3 region: CASSREKGVVQYV. For the CDR3, the DNA is TGTGCCAGCAGTCGCGAGAAGGGGGTTGTGCAGTACGTC.

The chain recombines TRBV10-3 with TRBJ2-3, with D possibly matching TRBD1 (5 bases). From germline, CDR1 is ENHRY and CDR2 SYGVKD. The CDR3 length is 14 residues. V lost 4 bases, J lost 3 bases, and 11 bases lay in between. This CDR3 is CAISAQAATDTQYF. CDR3 DNA: TGTGCCATCAGTGCACAGGCGGCTACAGATACGCAGTATTTT.

J is TRBJ1-5 and V is TRBV27; D may be TRBD1 (5 bases). This CDR3 contains 18 residues. The V end lost 2 bases, the J end lost 4 bases, and 21 bases lay between the germline ends. The V gene's germline CDR1 is MNHEY and CDR2 SMNVEV (reference sequence). The DNA for the CDR3 is TGTGCCAGCAGTTTAGTGCTTGTCGGGGGGGTCCCTAATCAGCCCCAGCATTTT. Amino acids: CASSLVLVGGVPNQPQHF.

V usage is TRBV7-2 and J usage is TRBJ2-2; a possible D gene is TRBD2 (6 bases). From germline, CDR1 is SGHTA and CDR2 FQGNSA. The CDR3 has 16 amino acids. V lost 4 bases and J lost 2, with 14 bases in between. The CDR3, as DNA: TGTGCCAGCAGCTGGACCCGGGACTCCAACACCGGGGAGCTGTTTTTT. As protein: CASSWTRDSNTGELFF.

The chain recombines TRBV5-1 with TRBJ1-1, with a tentative D call TRBD1 (6 bases). The CDR3 length is 13 residues. The germline CDR1 and CDR2 sequences are SGHRS and YFSETQ. Deletions cut 2 bases from V and 8 bases from J, with 13 bases between. Here the CDR3 DNA reads TGCGCCAGCAGCTTTACAGGGAGCCGGGAAGCTTTCTTT. Translation: CASSFTGSREAFF.

The chain is built from TRBV5-8 and TRBJ2-4; TRBD2 agrees at 10 bases. Germline CDR1 is SGHTS and CDR2 is YDEGEE. The V and J ends lost 4 bases and 14 bases, in that order; junction bases with no gene match: 15. This CDR3 has 15 residues. The CDR3 DNA follows: TGTGCCAGCAGCCCTAGGACTAGCGGTTCAATCAGGGAGTACTTC. Translation gives CASSPRTSGSIREYF.

The rearrangement joins TRBV19 to TRBJ1-5, with D uncertain. Germline loops: CDR1 LNHDA, CDR2 SQIVND (reference sequence). CDR3 length: 14 amino acids. V lost 4 bases to trimming and J lost 0 bases, with 7 bases between them. The chain's CDR3 is CASSTDYSNQPQHF. CDR3 nucleotides: TGTGCCAGTAGTACAGATTATAGCAATCAGCCCCAGCATTTT. The full variable domain, rest sourced from reference TRBV19 and TRBJ1-5, is DGGITQSPKYLFRKEGQNVTLSCEQNLNHDAMYWYRQDPGQGLRLIYYSQIVNDFQKGDIAEGYSVSREKKESFPLTVTSAQKNPTAFYLCASSTDYSNQPQHFGDGTRLSIL.

This clone is a singleton in its sample. One junction end disagrees with the germline gene, perhaps due to a read error. The V call is TRBV18, the J call TRBJ2-3; TRBD2 agrees at 13 bases. The CDR3 consists of 14 residues. The germline CDR1 and CDR2 sequences are KGHSH and LQKENI. CDR3 amino acids: CASSPSRTSGGQDF. CDR3 DNA sequence: TGTGCCAGCTCACCCTCAAGGACTAGCGGGGGCCAGGATTTT.

The chain joins TRBV5-4 to TRBJ1-1, with 11 bases fitting TRBD1. Trimming at V came to 4 bases and at J to 10 bases, leaving 12 bases not matched to a gene. The CDR3 is 15 residues long. Germline assignment: CDR1 SGHNT and CDR2 YYREEE (reference sequence). The DNA of the CDR3 is TGTGCCAGCAGCACCCCGGGACAGGGGGGACCGGGAGCTTTCTTT. Amino acid sequence: CASSTPGQGGPGAFF.